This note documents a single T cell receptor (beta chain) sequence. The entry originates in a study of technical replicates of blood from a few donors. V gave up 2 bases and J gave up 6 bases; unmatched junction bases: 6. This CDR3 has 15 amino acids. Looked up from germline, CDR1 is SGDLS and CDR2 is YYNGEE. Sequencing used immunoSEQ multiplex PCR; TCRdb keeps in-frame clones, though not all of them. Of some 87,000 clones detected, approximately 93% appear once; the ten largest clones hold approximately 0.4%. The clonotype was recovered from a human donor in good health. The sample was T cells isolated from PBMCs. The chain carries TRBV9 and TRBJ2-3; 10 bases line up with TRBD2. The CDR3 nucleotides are TGTGCCAGCAGCGTCAGCGGGAGGGCTGTGGATACGCAGTATTTT. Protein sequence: CASSVSGRAVDTQYF.